This T cell receptor (beta chain) derives from a study of radiotherapy plus CTLA-4 blockade in lung cancer. Study as a whole: Patients showed objective responses in 18% of cases, and disease control was achieved by under 40%.

There are 16 residues in the CDR3. V gave up 1 base and J gave up 2 bases; unmatched junction bases: 6. Looked up from germline, CDR1 is SEHNR and CDR2 is FQNEAQ (reference sequence). Participants had chemo-refractory metastatic non-small-cell lung cancer and were treated with focal radiation plus ipilimumab CTLA-4 blockade. Study-wide points: Once radiotherapy plus ipilimumab had been given, TCR clones derived from tumor expanded in blood. Early clonal dynamics of blood T cells, together with interferon-beta, were reported as the best response predictor.

This clone was observed once. Its antigen is unknown. The data were produced by immunoSEQ multiplex PCR, yet TCRdb's version contains in-frame clones alone and is incomplete. This table holds roughly 50,000 clones, 80% to 90% found once. The source was peripheral blood, collected from a patient treated with radiotherapy plus ipilimumab. The V and J genes are TRBV7-9 and TRBJ1-2; 8 nucleotides line up with TRBD1. The receptor comes from a human donor with non-small cell lung cancer that progressed on radiotherapy plus ipilimumab. Some clones in this sample may be carry-over from other donors' samples. CDR3 bases: TGTGCCAGCAGCTTAGGAAGGACAGGGCGGAACTATGGCTACACCTTC. Amino acids: CASSLGRTGRNYGYTF.